This entry lists 27 T cell receptor beta chains sequenced from one sample in a study of beta chain features in type 1 diabetes. Sequencing targeted expressed TCRB transcripts, as all isolated RNA had been reverse transcribed. Measured with immunoSEQ multiplex PCR; TCRdb has only the in-frame clones, and not every one. The sample records about 360,000 clones, around 12% being singletons. Material for sequencing was naive CD4+ T cells from blood. These receptors were obtained from a man younger than 35 in good health.

The chain carries TRBV7-9 and TRBJ2-7, with TRBD2 matching over 14 bases. This CDR3 comprises 15 residues. V was clipped by 5 bases and J by 4 bases; unmatched bases: 4. CDR1 and CDR2 (germline): SEHNR, FQNEAQ (reference sequence). CDR3 sequence: CASSRGTSGSYEQYF. The CDR3 DNA is TGTGCCAGCAGCCGGGGGACTAGCGGGAGTTACGAGCAGTACTTC.

This clone was seen a handful of times. This rearrangement joins TRBV4-2 to TRBJ1-5, with D maybe TRBD1 (6 bases). The CDR3 has 14 amino acids. V lost 5 bases, J lost 7 bases, and 15 bases lay in between. Looked up from germline, CDR1 is LGHNA and CDR2 is YNFKEQ. CDR3 sequence (DNA): TGTGCCAGCAGCGTAGGGGGGGAGCGGCAGCCCCAGCATTTT. This sequence encodes CASSVGGERQPQHF.

The sample holds a few counts of this clone. This chain links TRBV5-1 with TRBJ2-7; TRBD2 agrees at 9 bases. CDR3 length equals 15 residues. After removal of 1 base from V and 2 bases from J, the junction contained 4 bases not matched to a gene. Germline values: CDR1 SGHRS, CDR2 YFSETQ. The CDR3 loop is CASSLSGGQTYEQYF. The CDR3 region has the DNA TGCGCCAGCAGCTTGAGCGGGGGGCAGACCTACGAGCAGTACTTC.

The CDR3 nucleotides are TGTGCCAGCAGCGCGACAGGGGTAGAGACCCAGTACTTC. It yields the protein CASSATGVETQYF. The V call is TRBV5-5, the J call TRBJ2-5; 8 nucleotides line up with TRBD1. This CDR3 contains 13 residues. Germline values: CDR1 SGHKS, CDR2 YYEKEE (reference sequence). The trim removed 4 bases at V and 4 bases at J, leaving 3 bases unmatched.

In its sample, this clone was seen a few times. CDR3 amino acids: CASSPYRDTEAFF. The CDR3 region has the DNA TGTGCCAGCAGCCCTTACAGGGACACTGAAGCTTTCTTT. The chain uses TRBV6-5 and TRBJ1-1, with a weak D call TRBD1 (6 bases). Germline V gives CDR1 MNHEY, CDR2 SVGAGI. CDR3 size: 13 residues. Deletions cut 6 bases from V and 3 bases from J, with 11 bases between.

The chain recombines TRBV7-2 with TRBJ1-1; 8 bases map to TRBD1. Per the germline V gene, CDR1 is SGHTA and CDR2 is FQGNSA. Germline trimming cut 5 bases from V and 3 bases from J; bases unmatched to any gene: 5. CDR3 size: 14 residues. This chain's CDR3 is CASSRRTGYTEAFF. As DNA, the CDR3 is TGTGCCAGCAGCCGTCGGACAGGGTACACTGAAGCTTTCTTT.

This clone was found a few times. The genes are TRBV7-2 and TRBJ2-1; D might be TRBD2 (7 bases). The CDR3 has 16 amino acids. V was cut by 1 base and J by 2 bases, with 12 bases left in between. CDR1 and CDR2 from the germline V gene are SGHTA and FQGNSA. The chain's CDR3 is CASSLVGGGAYNEQFF. CDR3 in DNA: TGTGCCAGCAGCTTAGTTGGAGGGGGGGCCTACAATGAGCAGTTCTTC.

This chain links TRBV30 with TRBJ1-5; possibly TRBD1 for D (5 bases). Trimming took 4 bases from V and 3 from J, leaving 10 bases between them. The CDR3 has 13 residues. Germline V gene sequence: CDR1 GTSNPN, CDR2 SVGIG (reference sequence). DNA for the CDR3: TGTGCCTGGACCACAGGATTCAATCAGCCCCAGCATTTT. Translation: CAWTTGFNQPQHF.

This clone was picked up a small number of times. The chain links TRBV7-9 to TRBJ1-4; no definite D call. The CDR3 is 15 residues long. Between the trimmed V and J ends, which lost 3 bases and 7 bases, there was a span of 15 bases. CDR1 SEHNR and CDR2 FQNEAQ come from the germline V gene (reference sequence). CDR3 DNA: TGTGCCAGCAGCTTTCTGACTTTACAAACTGAAAAACTGTTTTTT. It encodes CASSFLTLQTEKLFF.

This clone appeared a few times. The chain recombines TRBV9 with TRBJ2-7; 13 bases agree with TRBD2. With 6 bases clipped from V and 5 bases from J, the junction kept 5 bases outside the gene matches. The CDR3 sequence is 14 residues long. Germline V CDR1 and CDR2: SGDLS, YYNGEE. CDR3 sequence: CASTRTSGSDEQYF. CDR3 bases: TGTGCCAGCACCCGGACTAGCGGGAGTGACGAGCAGTACTTC.

This clone has only one observation. The CDR3 coding sequence is TGTGCCAGCAGCCTCCGAACCGGGGGCACAGATACGCAGTATTTT. Its translation is CASSLRTGGTDTQYF. The chain is built from TRBV7-6 and TRBJ2-3, with TRBD2 as a possible D gene (5 bases). The CDR3 runs to 15 residues. V was clipped by 5 bases and J by 1 base, with 13 bases between them. Germline V gives CDR1 SGHVS, CDR2 FNYEAQ.

The CDR3 reads CASRELAGGTYEQYF. The CDR3 DNA reads as TGTGCCAGCAGAGAACTAGCGGGGGGGACCTACGAGCAGTACTTC. This chain links TRBV25-1 with TRBJ2-7, with 13 nucleotides matching TRBD2. The trim removed 6 bases at V and 2 bases at J, leaving 4 bases unmatched. Germline V gives CDR1 MGHDK, CDR2 SYGVNS. The length of the CDR3 is 15 residues.

CDR3 nucleotides: TGTGCCAGCAGCTTAGATAACAGGGGAACCGAGCAGTACTTC. Encoded protein: CASSLDNRGTEQYF. The chain carries TRBV11-2 and TRBJ2-7, with 7 bases that match TRBD1. Germline V gene lookup returns CDR1 SGHAT and CDR2 FQNNGV. J lost 6 bases, V lost 0 bases, and 5 bases had no gene match. This CDR3 is built from 14 residues.

This clone was counted once. The V call is TRBV4-1, the J call TRBJ2-3; D is perhaps TRBD1 (6 bases). CDR3 size: 14 residues. Per the germline V gene, CDR1 is MGHRA and CDR2 is YSYEKL. The V end lost 5 bases, the J end lost 6 bases, and 15 bases lay between the germline ends. The CDR3 sequence is CASSTGRGWDTQYF. Written as DNA, the CDR3 is TGCGCCAGCAGCACTGGCAGGGGTTGGGATACGCAGTATTTT.

This chain joins TRBV30 and TRBJ2-7; TRBD2 aligns across 7 bases. Germline lookup yields CDR1 GTSNPN and CDR2 SVGIG (reference sequence). The trim removed 0 bases at V and 4 bases at J, leaving 9 bases unmatched. The CDR3 runs 15 residues. This CDR3 reads CAWSVGRSGGYEQYF. CDR3 sequence (DNA): TGTGCCTGGAGTGTGGGACGGTCCGGGGGGTACGAGCAGTACTTC.

This clone was seen only a few times. The rearrangement uses TRBV5-1 and TRBJ1-4; no clear D gene. Trimming shortened V by 3 bases and J by 3 bases, and 6 bases separated the two germline ends. Germline CDR1 and CDR2: SGHRS and YFSETQ. The CDR3 consists of 13 residues. CDR3 in DNA: TGCGCCAGCAGCTCCGAGCCTAATGAAAAACTGTTTTTT. Protein: CASSSEPNEKLFF. Variable domain in full (rest from reference TRBV5-1 and TRBJ1-4): KAGVTQTPRYLIKTRGQQVTLSCSPISGHRSVSWYQQTPGQGLQFLFEYFSETQRNKGNFPGRFSGRQFSNSRSEMNVSTLELGDSALYLCASSSEPNEKLFFGSGTQLSVL.

Only a few counts were recorded for this clone. Other DNA sequences from this sample encode an identical CDR3 as well. The V and J genes are TRBV29-1 and TRBJ1-4, with 9 bases fitting TRBD1. The trim removed 6 bases at V and 7 bases at J, leaving 6 bases unmatched. Germline loops: CDR1 SQVTM, CDR2 ANQGSEA. The CDR3 has 13 residues. The CDR3, as DNA: TGCAGCGTCGTAAGACAGGGGGGTGAAAAACTGTTTTTT. Amino acid sequence: CSVVRQGGEKLFF.

J is TRBJ2-5 and V is TRBV30, with TRBD1 matching over 9 bases. Trimming at V came to 4 bases and at J to 4 bases, leaving 4 bases not matched to a gene. This CDR3 has 13 amino acids. CDR1 is GTSNPN and CDR2 is SVGIG in the germline V gene (reference sequence). CDR3 DNA sequence: TGTGCCTGGAACAGGGGGCTGGGAGAGACCCAGTACTTC. Translated, it gives CAWNRGLGETQYF.

This clone was seen only a few times. The chain couples TRBV30 to TRBJ1-5; D remains ambiguous. V was shortened by 3 bases and J by 10 bases, with 13 bases between the two germline ends. CDR1 and CDR2 from the germline V gene are GTSNPN and SVGIG (reference sequence). This CDR3 has 12 amino acids. The CDR3 DNA reads as TGTGCCTGGAGACAAGTCAGCGGCCCCCAGCATTTT. It specifies CAWRQVSGPQHF. The full variable domain, completed using reference TRBV30 and TRBJ1-5, is SQTIHQWPATLVQPVGSPLSLECTVEGTSNPNLYWYRQAAGRGLQLLFYSVGIGQISSEVPQNLSASRPQDRQFILSSKKLLLSDSGFYLCAWRQVSGPQHFGDGTRLSIL.

This clone was observed a few times. The chain joins TRBV7-2 to TRBJ2-5; the match to TRBD1 covers 7 bases. Trimming cost V 5 bases and J 2 bases; bases outside gene matches: 5. Per the germline V gene, CDR1 is SGHTA and CDR2 is FQGNSA. CDR3 size: 14 residues. The DNA of the CDR3 is TGTGCCAGCAGCCTTTCGGACAGGCAAGAGACCCAGTACTTC. Amino acid sequence: CASSLSDRQETQYF.

The genes are TRBV5-4 and TRBJ1-3; TRBD1 might be the D (5 bases). V was pared by 1 base and J by 4 bases, with 12 bases between. This CDR3 is 15 amino acids long. CDR1 and CDR2 from the germline V gene are SGHNT and YYREEE (reference sequence). The CDR3 sequence: CASSLPQGFGNTIYF. CDR3 sequence (DNA): TGTGCCAGCAGCTTGCCTCAGGGTTTCGGAAACACCATATATTTT.

V usage is TRBV11-2 and J usage is TRBJ2-1, with TRBD2 matching over 15 bases. Germline loops: CDR1 SGHAT, CDR2 FQNNGV. J gave up 2 bases and V 5 bases, and 7 bases lay outside the gene matches. The CDR3 is 18 residues long. In DNA, the CDR3 is TGTGCCAGCAGCGTATGGGGACTAGCGGGAGGCCCCTACAATGAGCAGTTCTTC. This gives the protein CASSVWGLAGGPYNEQFF.

The CDR3 spells CSVQLTGSWEQYF. DNA for the CDR3: TGCAGCGTTCAGTTAACAGGGTCCTGGGAGCAGTACTTC. The chain employs TRBV29-1 and TRBJ2-5; maybe TRBD1 (6 bases). The CDR3 is made up of 13 amino acids. With 5 bases removed from V and 11 bases from J, the gap between germline ends came to 21 bases. From germline, CDR1 is SQVTM and CDR2 ANQGSEA.

The genes are TRBV5-4 and TRBJ1-1; D not certain. Per the germline V gene, CDR1 is SGHNT and CDR2 is YYREEE (reference sequence). V was clipped by 4 bases and J by 2 bases, with 6 bases between them. This CDR3 spans 12 amino acids. CDR3 residues: CASSSGNTEAFF. The CDR3 bases are TGTGCCAGCAGCAGCGGTAACACTGAAGCTTTCTTT.

This clone was observed a few times. The genes are TRBV27 and TRBJ2-3; the D gene is possibly TRBD1 (5 bases). CDR1 is MNHEY, CDR2 SMNVEV, per germline (reference sequence). The CDR3 sequence is 15 residues long. Trimming removed 5 bases from V and 4 bases from J, with 16 bases in between. This chain's CDR3 is CASSKRGGAPDTQYF. The CDR3 DNA is TGTGCCAGCAGTAAAAGAGGTGGGGCCCCAGATACGCAGTATTTT.

This chain joins TRBV2 and TRBJ2-5; possibly TRBD2 for D (5 bases). This CDR3 region has 12 residues. V lost 6 bases, J lost 5 bases, and 10 bases lay in between. CDR1 is SNHLY, CDR2 FYNNEI, per germline. The CDR3 coding sequence is TGTGCCAGCAGGGAGGCCATGGAGACCCAGTACTTC. Residues: CASREAMETQYF.

The chain combines TRBV4-3 with TRBJ2-7, with TRBD1 matching 8 bases. The CDR3 sequence is 16 residues long. V lost 5 bases and J lost 2; bases outside the gene matches: 11. Germline assignment: CDR1 LGHNA and CDR2 YSLEER. The CDR3 sequence: CASSDRGLGATYEQYF. CDR3 nucleotides: TGCGCCAGCAGCGACAGGGGTCTAGGTGCTACCTACGAGCAGTACTTC.